These 31 T cell receptor beta chains were all obtained from the same sample, sequenced in a study of Ad26.COV2.S vaccination and SARS-CoV-2 variants. Treatment reported: 19 received Ad26.COV2.S at low or high dose, single or two shots; roughly 5 received placebo; per-sample allocation not given. Sampling took place 63 days after the first vaccine or placebo injection. Using immunoSEQ multiplex PCR, the repertoire was profiled, and TCRdb retains in-frame clones only, with some absent. The profile shows about 280,000 clones, around 87% of them singletons. This material consisted of peripheral blood, taken in a trial of Ad26.COV2.S vaccine versus placebo. These receptors all come from a person aged 18-65 years who received the Ad26.COV2.S COVID-19 vaccine or a placebo.

The chain uses TRBV29-1 and TRBJ1-5; TRBD1 matches at 8 bases. Germline V gene lookup returns CDR1 SQVTM and CDR2 ANQGSEA. V lost 7 bases, J lost 4 bases, and 3 bases stayed unmatched. The CDR3 has 12 residues. In DNA, the CDR3 is TGCAGCGCTGGACAGGGAAATCAGCCCCAGCATTTT. This encodes CSAGQGNQPQHF.

This clone has more than one count but fewer than ten. The chain recombines TRBV2 with TRBJ1-1, with 9 bases that match TRBD1. V was pared by 4 bases and J by 3 bases, with 3 bases of the junction left unmatched. CDR1 is SNHLY and CDR2 is FYNNEI in the germline V gene. This CDR3 comprises 14 residues. As DNA, the CDR3 is TGTGCCAGCAGTGTTACAGGGGGCTACACTGAAGCTTTCTTT. It encodes CASSVTGGYTEAFF.

The chain links TRBV5-5 to TRBJ1-2, with 8 nucleotides matching TRBD1. Trimming at V came to 0 bases and at J to 4 bases, leaving 5 bases not matched to a gene. Germline CDR1 SGHKS, CDR2 YYEKEE (reference sequence). This CDR3 comprises 15 residues. The chain's CDR3 is CASSLGTGKPYGYTF. CDR3 DNA: TGTGCCAGCAGCTTGGGGACAGGGAAACCCTATGGCTACACCTTC.

The rearrangement links TRBV12-3 or TRBV12-4 to TRBJ1-1; D perhaps matches TRBD1 (5 bases). V lost 4 bases and J 7 bases, leaving 13 bases between the germline ends. This CDR3 has 13 residues. CDR3 sequence (DNA): TGTGCCAGCAGTTCAGGCGAGGGGCTTGAAGCTTTCTTT. This gives the protein CASSSGEGLEAFF.

As for this clone: The sample carries other DNA sequences with the same CDR3. The chain links TRBV6-5 to TRBJ2-7, with 9 nucleotides matching TRBD1. Germline values: CDR1 MNHEY, CDR2 SVGAGI. V lost 0 bases, J lost 3 bases, and 0 bases stayed unmatched. This CDR3 has 14 amino acids. The CDR3 reads CASSYSTGGYEQYF. CDR3 nucleotides: TGTGCCAGCAGTTACTCGACAGGGGGCTACGAGCAGTACTTC.

V gene TRBV19 combines with J gene TRBJ2-1; D might be TRBD2 (6 bases). Germline CDR1 LNHDA, CDR2 SQIVND (reference sequence). The CDR3 is 14 amino acids. V was pared by 5 bases and J by 8 bases, with 16 bases between. In DNA, the CDR3 is TGTGCCAGTAGTCCGTTGACTAGTAGGGATGAGCAGTTCTTC. The encoded protein is CASSPLTSRDEQFF.

This clone came up many times. The chain has TRBV4-2 and TRBJ2-7; weak D call: TRBD1 (6 bases). The V end lost 0 bases, the J end lost 2 bases, and 14 bases lay between the germline ends. CDR1 and CDR2 from the germline V gene are LGHNA and YNFKEQ. The CDR3 has 16 amino acids. The DNA of the CDR3 is TGTGCCAGCAGCCAAGATTGGCCAGGGGTGACCTACGAGCAGTACTTC. Encoded protein: CASSQDWPGVTYEQYF.

This rearrangement joins TRBV6-2 or TRBV6-3 to TRBJ2-7; perhaps TRBD1 as D (6 bases). CDR3 length equals 15 residues. Germline V lookup: CDR1 MNHEY, CDR2 SVGEGT. Trimming stripped 2 bases from V and 4 bases from J, with 15 bases between. This chain's CDR3 is CASSYGSGVPYEQYF. CDR3 DNA: TGTGCCAGCAGTTACGGCTCAGGGGTGCCGTACGAGCAGTACTTC.

V gene TRBV7-2 combines with J gene TRBJ1-2; 7 bases are shared with TRBD1. This CDR3 spans 16 amino acids. CDR1 is SGHTA and CDR2 is FQGNSA in the germline V gene. V lost 4 bases and J lost 3; bases outside the gene matches: 11. The CDR3 region is CASSSQGGKTHYGYTF. The CDR3 DNA follows: TGTGCCAGCAGCTCTCAAGGGGGCAAAACCCACTATGGCTACACCTTC.

The V call is TRBV27, the J call TRBJ2-7; tentative D call: TRBD2 (6 bases). Germline assignment: CDR1 MNHEY and CDR2 SMNVEV (reference sequence). The V end lost 8 bases, the J end lost 3 bases, and 20 bases lay between the germline ends. The CDR3 is made up of 15 amino acids. CDR3 in amino acids: CASGQWGGANYEQYF. CDR3 in DNA: TGTGCCAGCGGTCAATGGGGCGGGGCGAACTACGAGCAGTACTTC.

This clone appeared a single time. The chain joins TRBV6-2 or TRBV6-3 to TRBJ1-1, with D hard to call. V was shortened by 1 base and J by 4 bases, with 7 bases between the two germline ends. CDR1 is MNHEY and CDR2 is SVGEGT in the germline V gene. CDR3 length: 13 residues. CDR3 coding DNA: TGTGCCAGCAGTTACTGGGTCGGCACTGAAGCTTTCTTT. Translating it yields CASSYWVGTEAFF.

This rearrangement joins TRBV3-1 (or the pseudogene TRBV3-2) to TRBJ1-2; unclear D gene. This CDR3 spans 14 amino acids. V was pared by 7 bases and J by 0 bases, with 12 bases between. Germline V gene sequence: CDR1 LGHDT, CDR2 YNNKEL (reference sequence). This CDR3 reads CASNPTPTNYGYTF. CDR3 DNA sequence: TGTGCCAGCAACCCGACACCTACTAACTATGGCTACACCTTC.

This rearrangement joins TRBV6-6 to TRBJ2-5; 9 bases are shared with TRBD2. Germline lookup yields CDR1 MNHNY and CDR2 SVGAGI (reference sequence). J gave up 4 bases and V 7 bases, and 10 bases lay outside the gene matches. This CDR3 is 15 amino acids long. The CDR3 DNA is TGTGCCAGCACCAAAGGGGCGGGAGGGGCAGAGACCCAGTACTTC. It is translated as CASTKGAGGAETQYF.

The chain has TRBV18 and TRBJ2-5, with 7 nucleotides matching TRBD2. The CDR3 is made up of 17 amino acids. The V gene's germline CDR1 is KGHSH and CDR2 LQKENI. J gave up 5 bases and V 3 bases, and 15 bases lay outside the gene matches. CDR3 amino acids: CASSPVPPSGALETQYF. CDR3 DNA sequence: TGTGCCAGCTCACCGGTTCCGCCTAGCGGTGCGCTGGAGACCCAGTACTTC.

This sequence joins TRBV5-4 and TRBJ2-3; a weak D match, TRBD1 (6 bases). V was trimmed by 0 bases and J by 4 bases, leaving 9 bases between them. This CDR3 contains 14 residues. Germline V gene lookup returns CDR1 SGHNT and CDR2 YYREEE (reference sequence). CDR3 sequence reads: CASSLAGDPDTQYF. The CDR3 DNA reads as TGTGCCAGCAGCTTGGCAGGGGACCCAGATACGCAGTATTTT.

This chain uses TRBV30 with TRBJ1-6, with 12 bases lining up with TRBD1. CDR1 is GTSNPN, CDR2 SVGIG, per germline (reference sequence). Trimming took 5 bases from V and 10 from J; bases not matched to a gene: 3. This CDR3 region has 13 residues. CDR3 sequence reads: CAWWGQGASPLHF. The CDR3, as DNA: TGTGCCTGGTGGGGACAGGGGGCCTCACCCCTCCACTTT.

V gene TRBV7-2 combines with J gene TRBJ1-6; D is undetermined. Germline V gene lookup returns CDR1 SGHTA and CDR2 FQGNSA. The CDR3 consists of 13 residues. Trimming left V 10 bases short and J 6 bases short, with 13 bases between. CDR3 region: CATKQIINSPLHF. The CDR3 DNA reads TGTGCCACGAAACAGATTATTAATTCACCCCTCCACTTT.

The chain has TRBV13 and TRBJ1-2; D is uncertain. Germline values: CDR1 PRHDT, CDR2 FYEKMQ (reference sequence). CDR3 length equals 13 residues. V was cut by 1 base and J by 4 bases, with 7 bases left in between. The DNA of the CDR3 is TGTGCCAGCAGCTTAGAGGGTCGCTATGGCTACACCTTC. Its protein product is CASSLEGRYGYTF.

This sequence joins TRBV4-2 and TRBJ2-1, with 7 bases fitting TRBD2. The CDR3 is 16 residues long. Losses at the gene ends were 0 bases for V and 0 bases for J; bases not matched to a gene: 2. CDR1 and CDR2 (germline): LGHNA, YNFKEQ. Here the CDR3 DNA reads TGTGCCAGCAGCCAAGATCGCGGGGGCTCCTACAATGAGCAGTTCTTC. It yields the protein CASSQDRGGSYNEQFF.

The chain uses TRBV10-3 and TRBJ1-3, with D perhaps matching TRBD1 (5 bases). From germline, CDR1 is ENHRY and CDR2 SYGVKD. Trimming removed 2 bases at V and 6 bases at J, with 8 bases between. The CDR3 length is 13 residues. The chain's CDR3 is CAISERGENTIYF. The DNA for the CDR3 is TGTGCCATCAGTGAGAGGGGCGAAAACACCATATATTTT.

The J gene is TRBJ1-1, the V gene TRBV18; D remains ambiguous. Germline V gene data show CDR1 as KGHSH and CDR2 as LQKENI. V lost 0 bases to trimming and J lost 3 bases, with 14 bases between them. This CDR3 spans 16 amino acids. CDR3 DNA sequence: TGTGCCAGCTCACCACCGGTTGGGCGGGCGTACACTGAAGCTTTCTTT. This sequence encodes CASSPPVGRAYTEAFF.

V is TRBV19 and J is TRBJ1-1, with D perhaps TRBD1 (5 bases). The CDR3 consists of 13 residues. With 0 bases removed from V and 10 bases from J, the gap between germline ends came to 12 bases. The germline V gene encodes CDR1 LNHDA and CDR2 SQIVND (reference sequence). The CDR3, as DNA: TGTGCCAGTAGTATAGAGGCAGGGTCGGGAGCTTTCTTT. Encoded protein: CASSIEAGSGAFF.

The chain joins TRBV20-1 to TRBJ2-1; 9 nucleotides match TRBD2. V shed 3 bases, J shed 4 bases, and the junction held 7 bases outside the gene matches. This CDR3 spans 15 amino acids. Germline CDR1 reads DFQATT; CDR2 reads SNEGSKA (reference sequence). CDR3 sequence: CSASYHSGSYNEQFF. CDR3 bases: TGCAGTGCTAGTTATCATAGCGGGAGTTACAATGAGCAGTTCTTC.

The chain joins TRBV4-2 to TRBJ1-6; 7 nucleotides agree with TRBD1. Germline-derived CDR1 and CDR2 are LGHNA and YNFKEQ. The CDR3 has 16 residues. V lost 3 bases to trimming and J lost 5 bases; unmatched junction nucleotides: 7. As DNA, the CDR3 is TGTGCCAGCAGCCAGGGGGACAGTCGGGATAATTCACCCCTCCACTTT. It yields the protein CASSQGDSRDNSPLHF.

J is TRBJ1-2 and V is TRBV6-2 or TRBV6-3, with D possibly being TRBD1 (6 bases). Trimming stripped 6 bases from V and 4 bases from J, with 21 bases between. CDR3 length: 16 residues. Germline loops: CDR1 MNHEY, CDR2 SVGEGT. In nucleotides, the CDR3 is TGTGCCAGCAGCCCTTCGCGGGGGCGCTTGGTCTATGGCTACACCTTC. Protein: CASSPSRGRLVYGYTF.

This chain links TRBV6-6 with TRBJ1-1, with D possibly being TRBD1 (6 bases). CDR1 and CDR2 from the germline V gene are MNHNY and SVGAGI (reference sequence). V lost 5 bases to trimming and J lost 3 bases, with 16 bases between them. The CDR3 runs 15 residues. This CDR3 reads CASSHLQGPYTEAFF. CDR3 bases: TGTGCCAGCAGTCATCTACAGGGACCCTACACTGAAGCTTTCTTT.

This chain's CDR3 is CASSLAGGDSGANVLTF. CDR3 bases: TGTGCCAGCAGCTTGGCAGGGGGCGACTCTGGGGCCAACGTCCTGACTTTC. The rearrangement links TRBV5-5 to TRBJ2-6; 8 bases agree with TRBD1. With 0 bases clipped from V and 0 bases from J, the junction kept 2 bases outside the gene matches. CDR3 length: 17 residues. From germline, CDR1 is SGHKS and CDR2 YYEKEE (reference sequence).

Of note for this clone: This sample includes further DNA sequences coding for the same CDR3. This chain uses TRBV30 with TRBJ1-2; no definite D call. CDR3 length: 12 residues. Germline V gene data show CDR1 as GTSNPN and CDR2 as SVGIG (reference sequence). The V and J ends lost 2 bases and 2 bases respectively, with 6 bases between them. The CDR3 region has the DNA TGTGCCTGGAGTCCGGGGAACTATGGCTACACCTTC. Amino acids: CAWSPGNYGYTF.

This sequence joins TRBV2 and TRBJ1-1, with D tentatively TRBD1 (5 bases). This CDR3 contains 14 residues. Between the trimmed V and J ends, which lost 4 bases and 4 bases, there was a span of 13 bases. Per germline, CDR1 SNHLY and CDR2 FYNNEI. The CDR3 is CASSGGRMGTEAFF. The CDR3 nucleotides read TGTGCCAGCAGTGGGGGGAGGATGGGCACTGAAGCTTTCTTT.

The rearrangement joins TRBV7-9 to TRBJ2-3; weak D call: TRBD2 (6 bases). CDR3 length equals 15 residues. V lost 0 bases and J lost 4, with 11 bases in between. The germline CDR1 and CDR2 sequences are SEHNR and FQNEAQ (reference sequence). CDR3 in DNA: TGTGCCAGCAGCTTAGCAGGAGGGGCGTCAGATACGCAGTATTTT. Amino acid sequence: CASSLAGGASDTQYF.

The chain recombines TRBV6-5 with TRBJ1-2; no reliable D call. The germline CDR1 and CDR2 sequences are MNHEY and SVGAGI. Trimming removed 6 bases at V and 0 bases at J, with 11 bases between. The CDR3 is 14 residues long. The CDR3 nucleotides read TGTGCCAGCAGATTCAGGAGACCTAACTATGGCTACACCTTC. It codes for CASRFRRPNYGYTF.